The 5 T cell receptor beta chains below come from one sample, sequenced in a study of blood T cells in healthy people across ages (dated by TCRdb to 2014 to 2015). Libraries were made using 5' RACE. This sample was sequenced with an Illumina HiSeq 2500. A second PCR of about 7 to 12 cycles was run with a J-beta primer mix and a sample-barcoded 5' primer. Using fastp at Q25 and MiXCR, TCRdb reprocessed the public reads and kept productive beta chains. Entries that share a CDR3 protein sequence are merged under the most common genes and DNA. In all, the sample holds around 1,600,000 distinct CDR3 sequences, and approximately 39% of those were seen once. The ten largest clones capture about 3.8% of the sample. The sequencing input was blood. The receptors were gathered from a woman under 30 in good health.

This clonotype turned up a few times. V usage is TRBV29-1 and J usage is TRBJ1-1; D gene unclear. Germline CDR1 SQVTM, CDR2 ANQGSEA. The CDR3 has 12 amino acids. The V end was cut by 1 base, the J end by 11 bases, with 14 bases between. CDR3 DNA: TGCAGCGTTGAAGGTGTCGGGCCAGAGGCTTTCTTT. Translating gives CSVEGVGPEAFF.

This clonotype turned up a few times. The chain combines TRBV4-1 with TRBJ1-2; possible D gene TRBD1, 6 bases. The CDR3 loop spans 15 amino acids. V was shortened by 0 bases and J by 8 bases, with 16 bases between the two germline ends. Looked up from germline, CDR1 is MGHRA and CDR2 is YSYEKL. The CDR3 here is CASSQEGGGRRGYTF. The CDR3, as DNA: TGCGCCAGCAGCCAAGAAGGCGGGGGGCGGCGAGGCTACACCTTC.

J is TRBJ1-2 and V is TRBV11-2; no clear D gene. Germline V CDR1 and CDR2: SGHAT, FQNNGV. The CDR3 extends over 12 amino acids. The V end lost 0 bases, the J end lost 10 bases, and 9 bases lay between the germline ends. CDR3 DNA sequence: TGTGCCAGCAGCTTAGATACGTGGGACTACACCTTC. Translating gives CASSLDTWDYTF.

This clonotype appeared a few times. V is TRBV18 and J is TRBJ2-3; TRBD2 matches at 11 bases. The CDR3 runs to 15 residues. The germline CDR1 and CDR2 sequences are KGHSH and LQKENI. J was trimmed by 5 bases and V by 3 bases; bases with no gene match: 4. DNA for the CDR3: TGTGCCAGCTCACCGGGACTAGCGGAGGGAGATACGCAGTATTTT. Its translation: CASSPGLAEGDTQYF. Drawing the rest from reference TRBV18 and TRBJ2-3, the complete variable domain is NAGVMQNPRHLVRRRGQEARLRCSPMKGHSHVYWYRQLPEEGLKFMVYLQKENIIDESGMPKERFSAEFPKEGPSILRIQQVVRGDSAAYFCASSPGLAEGDTQYFGPGTRLTVL.

V usage is TRBV2 and J usage is TRBJ2-1, with 7 bases matching TRBD2. The CDR3 has 15 amino acids. Trimming removed 4 bases from V and 8 bases from J; junction bases left unmatched: 11. Per the germline V gene, CDR1 is SNHLY and CDR2 is FYNNEI. The DNA of the CDR3 is TGTGCCAGCAGTGTACAACGAGCGGGAAACGATGAGCAGTTCTTC. Encoded protein: CASSVQRAGNDEQFF.